This T cell receptor (beta chain) was sequenced during a study of T cell responses to AZD1222 COVID-19 vaccine. Study-wide findings and caveats: At study baseline, merely roughly 6 AZD1222 recipients were seropositive.

The V end lost 11 bases, the J end lost 0 bases, and 13 bases lay between the germline ends. The CDR3 has 13 amino acids. Looked up from germline, CDR1 is MDHEN and CDR2 is SYDVKM. Turning to this clone: Its antigen remains unknown.

Clones were read by immunoSEQ multiplex PCR, and TCRdb kept only the in-frame ones, dropping some. The table records about 210,000 clones, around 94% of them present only once. Sequenced material: peripheral blood, taken 28 days after the second dose of the MenACWY control vaccine. This sequence was found in an adult who received the MenACWY meningococcal vaccine as a control. The V call is TRBV28, the J call TRBJ1-2; no clear D gene. Written as DNA, the CDR3 is TGTGCCGCTCGTGTTGGTCCTAACTATGGCTACACCTTC. It is translated as CAARVGPNYGYTF.